The 10 T cell receptor beta chains reported below all come from one sample, sequenced in a study of T cell responses to AZD1222 COVID-19 vaccine. Method: immunoSEQ multiplex PCR; TCRdb's copy keeps in-frame clones and lacks some. The sample holds roughly 150,000 clones, roughly 87% seen once. Here the sequenced sample was peripheral blood, taken 28 days after the second AZD1222 dose. These receptors were taken from an adult who received the AZD1222 COVID-19 vaccine.

This chain connects TRBV6-6 to TRBJ2-2; 7 bases line up with TRBD1. V dropped 6 bases and J dropped 3; count of bases not matched to a gene: 10. The CDR3 length is 16 residues. CDR1 is MNHNY, CDR2 SVGAGI, per germline (reference sequence). For the CDR3, the DNA is TGTGCCAGCAGGCCGACAGGGAAATCGGACACCGGGGAGCTGTTTTTT. Protein sequence: CASRPTGKSDTGELFF.

The rearrangement joins TRBV28 to TRBJ1-1; D is possibly TRBD1 (5 bases). The germline gives CDR1 MDHEN, CDR2 SYDVKM. The CDR3 extends over 15 amino acids. Trimming pared 8 bases from V and 1 base from J, leaving 17 bases between. CDR3: CASLSMGGQNTEAFF. The CDR3, as DNA: TGTGCCAGCCTCTCAATGGGTGGACAGAACACTGAAGCTTTCTTT.

This clone was detected only once. The rearrangement joins TRBV19 to TRBJ2-1; TRBD1 might be the D (8 bases). This CDR3 has 16 residues. Deletions cut 6 bases from V and 8 bases from J, with 23 bases between. Germline V gene data show CDR1 as LNHDA and CDR2 as SQIVND (reference sequence). As DNA, the CDR3 is TGTGCCAGTAGCAGAAGCGGATCAACAGGGGGGGATGAGCAGTTCTTC. Its protein product is CASSRSGSTGGDEQFF.

The chain carries TRBV27 and TRBJ2-1, with 12 bases aligning to TRBD2. Trimming at V came to 3 bases and at J to 12 bases, leaving 15 bases not matched to a gene. The CDR3 runs to 17 residues. Germline values: CDR1 MNHEY, CDR2 SMNVEV (reference sequence). The DNA for the CDR3 is TGTGCCAGCAGTTTCTTCGCTAGCGGGAGGGCCGAGGGATGGCAGTTCTTC. It yields the protein CASSFFASGRAEGWQFF.

J is TRBJ1-5 and V is TRBV28; D is undetermined. Between the trimmed V and J ends, which lost 8 bases and 0 bases, there was a span of 8 bases. CDR1 is MDHEN, CDR2 SYDVKM, per germline. There are 13 residues in the CDR3. The CDR3 DNA reads TGTGCCAGCGGAACTTATAGCAATCAGCCCCAGCATTTT. Residues: CASGTYSNQPQHF.

This chain uses TRBV30 with TRBJ1-5, with TRBD1 as a possible D gene (5 bases). This CDR3 comprises 15 residues. Germline lookup yields CDR1 GTSNPN and CDR2 SVGIG (reference sequence). V was shortened by 2 bases and J by 1 base, with 12 bases between the two germline ends. The CDR3 loop reads CAWSLEGRSNQPQHF. The CDR3 DNA follows: TGTGCCTGGAGTCTCGAGGGACGGAGCAATCAGCCCCAGCATTTT.

This chain joins TRBV15 and TRBJ1-4; tentative D call: TRBD1 (6 bases). Trimming pared 1 base from V and 4 bases from J, leaving 10 bases between. CDR3 length equals 15 residues. CDR1 and CDR2 from the germline V gene are LNHNV and YYDKDF (reference sequence). CDR3 DNA sequence: TGTGCCACCAGCAGAGGAGGGGGGAATAATGAAAAACTGTTTTTT. It specifies CATSRGGGNNEKLFF.

This clone was counted a single time. This sequence joins TRBV9 and TRBJ2-3, with TRBD2 as a possible D gene (6 bases). The CDR3 has 17 amino acids. Germline V gene data show CDR1 as SGDLS and CDR2 as YYNGEE. The V end was cut by 4 bases, the J end by 4 bases, with 22 bases between. CDR3 coding DNA: TGTGCCAGCAGCCCGCGGGAAGTGGCTAGCGTTGCAGATACGCAGTATTTT. Residues: CASSPREVASVADTQYF.

The chain joins TRBV28 to TRBJ1-5; D call uncertain. The V gene's germline CDR1 is MDHEN and CDR2 SYDVKM. V dropped 6 bases and J dropped 8 bases, with 17 bases sitting between them. There are 14 residues in the CDR3. CDR3 in amino acids: CASSSDLPGKPQHF. CDR3 DNA: TGTGCCAGCAGCTCGGACCTTCCGGGGAAGCCCCAGCATTTT.

The chain has TRBV5-5 and TRBJ1-2; 7 bases fit TRBD1. Germline CDR1 and CDR2: SGHKS and YYEKEE (reference sequence). Trimming removed 4 bases from V and 4 bases from J; junction bases left unmatched: 4. This CDR3 is built from 13 residues. The CDR3 DNA follows: TGTGCCAGCAGCACTGACAGGGCCTATGGCTACACCTTC. As protein: CASSTDRAYGYTF.